Presented here are 16 T cell receptor beta chains from one specimen sequenced in a study of cytomegalovirus exposure and HLA in healthy donors. The PCR used 60 Vbeta and 13 Jbeta primers. Here immunoSEQ multiplex PCR was the method, and the copy in TCRdb shows in-frame clones only, minus some. The sample lists about 140,000 clones; approximately 65% were seen once. The specimen sequenced was PBMCs. These receptors were obtained from a woman between 55 and 75 years old in good health and CMV-seronegative.

The V call is TRBV5-6, the J call TRBJ2-2, with 7 bases aligning to TRBD1. The CDR3 length is 15 residues. Germline values: CDR1 SGHDT, CDR2 YYEEEE. V was pared by 1 base and J by 8 bases, with 8 bases of the junction left unmatched. The CDR3 bases are TGTGCCAGCAGCTTGCAAGGGGGCGCGAGGGGGGAGCTGTTTTTT. It codes for CASSLQGGARGELFF.

This chain connects TRBV6-5 to TRBJ1-3; no reliable D call. V was cut by 10 bases and J by 1 base, with 11 bases left in between. Germline values: CDR1 MNHEY, CDR2 SVGAGI. CDR3 length: 13 amino acids. CDR3 DNA: TGTGCCACCCTCAAAGCGTCTGGAAACACCATATATTTT. As protein: CATLKASGNTIYF.

The chain links TRBV7-9 to TRBJ2-1; possibly TRBD2 for D (6 bases). The CDR3 is made up of 15 amino acids. Germline loops: CDR1 SEHNR, CDR2 FQNEAQ (reference sequence). V was pared by 4 bases and J by 8 bases, with 18 bases between. CDR3 residues: CASSYSGLMTDEQFF. CDR3 bases: TGTGCCAGCAGCTACTCGGGACTTATGACCGATGAGCAGTTCTTC.

The J gene is TRBJ2-3, the V gene TRBV27; D remains ambiguous. The CDR3 is 16 residues long. Germline CDR1 and CDR2: MNHEY and SMNVEV (reference sequence). The V gene lost 2 bases and the J gene lost 0 bases, with 12 bases spanning the gap. The CDR3 DNA reads as TGTGCCAGCAGTTTAAGCCTATCCTCTAGCACAGATACGCAGTATTTT. It encodes CASSLSLSSSTDTQYF.

The chain employs TRBV19 and TRBJ2-5, with 12 bases identical to TRBD2. The CDR3 covers 20 residues. The V gene end was trimmed by 1 base and the J gene end by 1 base; junction bases not matched to a gene: 13. Germline V gives CDR1 LNHDA, CDR2 SQIVND (reference sequence). CDR3 coding DNA: TGTGCCAGTAGTATAGGAGACTTAGCCGGACTAGCGGGGCTCCAAGAGACCCAGTACTTC. The encoded protein is CASSIGDLAGLAGLQETQYF.

This clone was recorded a few times. The chain recombines TRBV9 with TRBJ2-1, with TRBD1 matching over 7 bases. The V gene end was trimmed by 4 bases and the J gene end by 6 bases; junction bases not matched to a gene: 10. This CDR3 is 15 amino acids long. Germline CDR1 reads SGDLS; CDR2 reads YYNGEE. In DNA form, the CDR3 reads TGTGCCAGCAGCCAAAGACAGGGCATAGTCAATGAGCAGTTCTTC. This sequence encodes CASSQRQGIVNEQFF. The full variable domain, with the rest looked up from reference TRBV9 and TRBJ2-1, is DSGVTQTPKHLITATGQRVTLRCSPRSGDLSVYWYQQSLDQGLQFLIQYYNGEERAKGNILERFSAQQFPDLHSELNLSSLELGDSALYFCASSQRQGIVNEQFFGPGTRLTVL.

The J gene is TRBJ2-3, the V gene TRBV7-2; 7 nucleotides line up with TRBD2. Germline loops: CDR1 SGHTA, CDR2 FQGNSA. CDR3 length equals 18 residues. V shed 5 bases, J shed 3 bases, and the junction held 17 bases outside the gene matches. The CDR3 nucleotides read TGTGCCAGCAGCGCCCGGAGACGCGGGGGTACGGGGACAGATACGCAGTATTTT. Protein product: CASSARRRGGTGTDTQYF.

The chain carries TRBV7-2 and TRBJ2-7; D is unclear. This CDR3 has 14 amino acids. Germline values: CDR1 SGHTA, CDR2 FQGNSA. V gave up 3 bases and J gave up 0 bases, with 9 bases separating them. CDR3 loop: CASSFRSSSYEQYF. The CDR3 DNA sequence: TGTGCCAGCAGCTTCCGGAGCTCCTCCTACGAGCAGTACTTC.

The chain carries TRBV5-3 and TRBJ2-7; 9 bases map to TRBD2. TRBV5-3 is classed as an ORF, of uncertain function. The V segment lost 4 bases and the J segment 3 bases; nucleotides outside the gene matches: 11. The CDR3 loop spans 16 amino acids. CDR3 DNA sequence: TGTGCCAGAAGCACCGATACCGGGACTAGCCACTACGAGCAGTACTTC. Protein product: CARSTDTGTSHYEQYF.

The rearrangement joins TRBV9 to TRBJ2-7; D not resolved. Germline V gene sequence: CDR1 SGDLS, CDR2 YYNGEE. The V and J ends lost 0 bases and 7 bases respectively, with 14 bases between them. This CDR3 is 14 amino acids long. The CDR3 sequence: CASSVVPTAGEQYF. In DNA, the CDR3 is TGTGCCAGCAGCGTAGTCCCTACAGCTGGTGAGCAGTACTTC.

V usage is TRBV6-5 and J usage is TRBJ1-1; 10 positions match TRBD1. This CDR3 contains 14 residues. Unmatched junction bases numbered 6, after V lost 5 bases and J lost 6 bases. CDR1 and CDR2 from the germline V gene are MNHEY and SVGAGI. The CDR3 reads CASSETGGIAEAFF. The DNA for the CDR3 is TGTGCCAGCAGTGAGACAGGGGGCATCGCTGAAGCTTTCTTT.

The genes are TRBV9 and TRBJ2-5, with a possible D match to TRBD2 (6 bases). Trimming left V 4 bases short and J 1 base short, with 14 bases between. This CDR3 spans 15 amino acids. CDR1 SGDLS and CDR2 YYNGEE come from the germline V gene. Written as DNA, the CDR3 is TGTGCCAGCAGCCCCTACTCCGGGAGCCAAGAGACCCAGTACTTC. Protein: CASSPYSGSQETQYF. The full variable domain, rest sourced from reference TRBV9 and TRBJ2-5, is DSGVTQTPKHLITATGQRVTLRCSPRSGDLSVYWYQQSLDQGLQFLIQYYNGEERAKGNILERFSAQQFPDLHSELNLSSLELGDSALYFCASSPYSGSQETQYFGPGTRLLVL.

CDR3 sequence reads: CASSYSGPRTEAFF. The CDR3 DNA sequence: TGTGCCAGCAGTTATTCAGGGCCGAGAACTGAAGCTTTCTTT. V gene TRBV6-5 combines with J gene TRBJ1-1, with TRBD1 as a possible D gene (5 bases). Deletions cut 3 bases from V and 5 bases from J, with 13 bases between. There are 14 residues in the CDR3. Germline V lookup: CDR1 MNHEY, CDR2 SVGAGI.

This clone turned up a few times. The chain combines TRBV7-8 with TRBJ2-7; 11 bases match TRBD2. Germline lookup yields CDR1 SGHVS and CDR2 FQNEAQ. This CDR3 is built from 16 residues. V trimming: 4 bases; J trimming: 2 bases; junction bases outside the gene matches: 7. CDR3 sequence reads: CASSSGTSGLPYEQYF. The DNA of the CDR3 is TGTGCCAGCAGCTCCGGGACTAGCGGACTCCCCTACGAGCAGTACTTC.

The rearrangement uses TRBV9 and TRBJ1-4; TRBD1 matches 7 bases. J lost 5 bases, V lost 5 bases, and 6 bases had no gene match. Germline lookup yields CDR1 SGDLS and CDR2 YYNGEE. This CDR3 is built from 14 residues. CDR3 amino acids: CASSTGDSNEKLFF. The CDR3 bases are TGTGCCAGCAGTACAGGGGACTCGAATGAAAAACTGTTTTTT.

The rearrangement joins TRBV7-3 to TRBJ1-1, with D possibly being TRBD1 (5 bases). Germline values: CDR1 SGHTA, CDR2 FQGTGA. Trimming shortened V by 5 bases and J by 3 bases, and 10 bases separated the two germline ends. The CDR3 has 13 amino acids. CDR3 protein: CASSHGGYTEAFF. In DNA, the CDR3 is TGTGCCAGCAGCCACGGGGGTTACACTGAAGCTTTCTTT.